This T cell receptor (beta chain) was documented in a study of blood T cell repertoires in COVID-19. V lost 3 bases and J lost 8; bases outside the gene matches: 6. The CDR3 contains 13 residues. The germline gives CDR1 ENHRY, CDR2 SYGVKD. TCRdb's table, derived via immunoSEQ multiplex PCR, lists solely in-frame clones and lacks some. The table includes approximately 440,000 clones, roughly 91% detected once. Material for sequencing was PBMCs or T cells enriched from blood (not recorded which). This clonotype was obtained from a man between 18 and 29 years old who had recovered from COVID-19. The J gene is TRBJ2-5, the V gene TRBV10-3; 7 nucleotides agree with TRBD1. The CDR3 nucleotides read TGTGCCATCAGTGAACATGACAGGGCAACCCAGTACTTC. It codes for CAISEHDRATQYF.